The 5 T cell receptor beta chains below come from one sample, sequenced in a study of cytomegalovirus exposure and HLA in healthy donors. The primer mix had 60 Vbeta and 13 Jbeta primers. Using immunoSEQ multiplex PCR, the repertoire was profiled, and TCRdb retains in-frame clones only, with some absent. The data contain roughly 200,000 clones, 75% to 90% of them singletons. Sequencing was carried out using PBMCs. These receptors all come from a woman aged 25 to 45 in good health and CMV-seronegative.

The genes are TRBV27 and TRBJ2-7; D remains ambiguous. From germline, CDR1 is MNHEY and CDR2 SMNVEV (reference sequence). V shed 3 bases and J shed 1 base, with 10 bases lying between them. The CDR3 covers 14 residues. The CDR3 sequence: CASSFGQASYEQYF. The CDR3 bases are TGTGCCAGCAGTTTTGGCCAGGCGTCCTACGAGCAGTACTTC.

The chain joins TRBV27 to TRBJ2-7; 8 nucleotides line up with TRBD2. Germline CDR1 MNHEY, CDR2 SMNVEV (reference sequence). The J segment lost 2 bases and the V segment lost 5 bases, leaving 11 bases of the junction unmatched. This CDR3 is built from 16 residues. Here the CDR3 DNA reads TGTGCCAGCAGTCCCCGCCTGAAGCGGGAGACCTACGAGCAGTACTTC. Protein: CASSPRLKRETYEQYF.

The V and J genes are TRBV14 and TRBJ2-1; TRBD2 matches at 10 bases. This CDR3 has 15 amino acids. In germline, CDR1 is SGHDN, CDR2 FVKESK. Trimming removed 4 bases from V and 4 bases from J; junction bases left unmatched: 4. CDR3 region: CASSPRLAGYNEQFF. The CDR3 bases are TGTGCCAGCAGCCCAAGACTAGCGGGTTACAATGAGCAGTTCTTC.

The V call is TRBV6-1, the J call TRBJ1-5; D unresolved. The CDR3 is 14 amino acids. V lost 4 bases and J lost 5, with 12 bases in between. Germline V CDR1 and CDR2: MNHNS, SASEGT. CDR3 bases: TGTGCCAGCAGTGTGGAGGCGCGGGATCAGCCCCAGCATTTT. Translation: CASSVEARDQPQHF.

The genes are TRBV15 and TRBJ2-3; D call uncertain. The CDR3 has 14 amino acids. The ends were cut back, 0 bases at V and 4 bases at J, with 8 bases in the middle. Germline lookup yields CDR1 LNHNV and CDR2 YYDKDF (reference sequence). The CDR3: CATSRDLSSDTQYF. The CDR3 region has the DNA TGTGCCACCAGCAGAGATCTATCCTCAGATACGCAGTATTTT. Supplemented by reference TRBV15 and TRBJ2-3, the full variable domain reads DAMVIQNPRYQVTQFGKPVTLSCSQTLNHNVMYWYQQKSSQAPKLLFHYYDKDFNNEADTPDNFQSRRPNTSFCFLDIRSPGLGDTAMYLCATSRDLSSDTQYFGPGTRLTVL.